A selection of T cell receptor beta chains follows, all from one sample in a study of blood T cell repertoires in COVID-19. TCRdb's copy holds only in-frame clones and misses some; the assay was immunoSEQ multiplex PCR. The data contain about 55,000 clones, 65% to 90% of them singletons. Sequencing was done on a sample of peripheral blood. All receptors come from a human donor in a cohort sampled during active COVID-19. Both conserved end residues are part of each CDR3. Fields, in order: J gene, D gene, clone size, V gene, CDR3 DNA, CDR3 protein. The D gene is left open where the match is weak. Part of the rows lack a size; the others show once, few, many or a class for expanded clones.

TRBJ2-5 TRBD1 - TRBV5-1 TGCGCCACCGGGACAGGGAGCCAAGAGACCCAGTACTTC CATGTGSQETQYF
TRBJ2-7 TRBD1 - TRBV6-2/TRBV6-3 TGTGCCAGCAGTTACATTCCTCGGGACAGCTCCTACGAGCAGTACTTC CASSYIPRDSSYEQYF
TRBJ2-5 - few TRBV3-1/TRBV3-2 TGTGCCAGCAGCCAATTCCTAGCCTTGCAGACCCAGTACTTC CASSQFLALQTQYF
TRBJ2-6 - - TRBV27 TGTGCCAGCTCCTGGGCCTCTGGGGCCAACGTCCTGACTTTC CASSWASGANVLTF
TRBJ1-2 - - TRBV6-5 TGTGCCAGCCGGGGGGCCGGGTATGGCTACACCTTC CASRGAGYGYTF
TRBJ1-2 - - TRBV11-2 TGTGCCAGCAGCTTAGAGGCAGGTCCGGGGACCTTC CASSLEAGPGTF
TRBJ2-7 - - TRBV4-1 TGCGCCAGCAGACAGGGTGGGTTAGGAAACTACGAGCAGTACTTC CASRQGGLGNYEQYF
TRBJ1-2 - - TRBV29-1 TGCAGCGTTGAAATGGGCCAGAATTATGGCTACACCTTC CSVEMGQNYGYTF
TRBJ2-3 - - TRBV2 TGTGCCAGCACACGGGACTCTAGCACAGATACGCAGTATTTT CASTRDSSTDTQYF
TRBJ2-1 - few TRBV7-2 TGTGCCAGCAGCTTAGAACTAGCAGACTACAATGAGCAGTTCTTC CASSLELADYNEQFF
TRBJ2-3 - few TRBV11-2 TGTGCCAGCAGCTTAGATTTCGGGCGGGCAGATACGCAGTATTTT CASSLDFGRADTQYF
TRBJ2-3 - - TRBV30 TGTGCCTGGAGCCTCCCCGATACGCAGTATTTT CAWSLPDTQYF
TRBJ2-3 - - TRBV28 TGTGCCAGCAGTTTAAGTGGGAGTACAGATACGCAGTATTTT CASSLSGSTDTQYF
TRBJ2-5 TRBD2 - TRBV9 TGTGCCAGCAGCGTAGGCAGCGGGAGGGGGGACAGGCAAGAGACCCAGTACTTC CASSVGSGRGDRQETQYF
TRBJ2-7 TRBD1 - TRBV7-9 TGTGCCAGCAGCCTAAGGACAGGTTGGGACTCCTACGAGCAGTACTTC CASSLRTGWDSYEQYF
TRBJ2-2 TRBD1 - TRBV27 TGTGCCAGCAGTCTCCGGGACAGATTTTCCACCGGGGAGCTGTTTTTT CASSLRDRFSTGELFF
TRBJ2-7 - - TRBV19 TGTGCCAGTAGTACCACAGGGTTAAGCGAGCAGTACTTC CASSTTGLSEQYF
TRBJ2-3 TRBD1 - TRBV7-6 TGTGCCAGCAGCCGACAGGGGGCGAGCACAGATACGCAGTATTTT CASSRQGASTDTQYF
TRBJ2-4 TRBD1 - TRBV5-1 TGCGCCAGCACCTTGACAGGGTCTATAGCCAAAAACATTCAGTACTTC CASTLTGSIAKNIQYF
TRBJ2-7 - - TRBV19 TGTGCCAGTAGTCCGACCCCTAGTTACGAGCAGTACTTC CASSPTPSYEQYF
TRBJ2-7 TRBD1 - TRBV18 TGTGCCAGCTCACCACGAACCGGGACAGGAGTCTACGAGCAGTACTTC CASSPRTGTGVYEQYF
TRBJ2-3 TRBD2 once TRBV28 TGTGCCAGCAGTTTAGTGAGAGCGGGAGGTTTAGATACGCAGTATTTT CASSLVRAGGLDTQYF
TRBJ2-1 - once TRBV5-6 TGTGCCAGCAGCTTTACGATGGCCGAGCAGTTCTTC CASSFTMAEQFF
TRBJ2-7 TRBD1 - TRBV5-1 TGCGCCAGCAGCTCTGACGGGACAGGGTACTACGAGCAGTACTTC CASSSDGTGYYEQYF
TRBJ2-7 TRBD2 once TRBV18 TGTGCCAGCTCACCTGGGACTAGCGGGAAGGTACGCGAGCAGTACTTC CASSPGTSGKVREQYF
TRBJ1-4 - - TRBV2 TGTGCCAGCACTAGTGGGAGGATGAACGGTGAAAAACTGTTTTTT CASTSGRMNGEKLFF
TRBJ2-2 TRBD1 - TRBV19 TGTGCCAGTAGTGGGGCCCGACAGGGTCTAGGGGAGCTGTTTTTT CASSGARQGLGELFF
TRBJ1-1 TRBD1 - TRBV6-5 TGTGCCACCGCCGGGACAGGGTTGTCTGAAGCTTTCTTT CATAGTGLSEAFF
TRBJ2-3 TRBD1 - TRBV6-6 TGTGCCAGCAGGACCCCGGGACAGCGCACAGATACGCAGTATTTT CASRTPGQRTDTQYF
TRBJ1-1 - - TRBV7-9 TGTGCCAGCCGAGACTCGGCGGGCACTGAAGCTTTCTTT CASRDSAGTEAFF
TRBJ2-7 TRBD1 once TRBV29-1 TGCAGCGTTACAGACAGGGTGTCGGGCTACGAGCAGTACTTC CSVTDRVSGYEQYF
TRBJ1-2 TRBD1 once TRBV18 TGTGCCAGCTCACCTCAAACTCCGGGACAGGGCGTCCATGGCTACACCTTC CASSPQTPGQGVHGYTF
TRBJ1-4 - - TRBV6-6 TGTGCCAGCAGTTACTCGGTCGCCTCGGCTAATGAAAAACTGTTTTTT CASSYSVASANEKLFF